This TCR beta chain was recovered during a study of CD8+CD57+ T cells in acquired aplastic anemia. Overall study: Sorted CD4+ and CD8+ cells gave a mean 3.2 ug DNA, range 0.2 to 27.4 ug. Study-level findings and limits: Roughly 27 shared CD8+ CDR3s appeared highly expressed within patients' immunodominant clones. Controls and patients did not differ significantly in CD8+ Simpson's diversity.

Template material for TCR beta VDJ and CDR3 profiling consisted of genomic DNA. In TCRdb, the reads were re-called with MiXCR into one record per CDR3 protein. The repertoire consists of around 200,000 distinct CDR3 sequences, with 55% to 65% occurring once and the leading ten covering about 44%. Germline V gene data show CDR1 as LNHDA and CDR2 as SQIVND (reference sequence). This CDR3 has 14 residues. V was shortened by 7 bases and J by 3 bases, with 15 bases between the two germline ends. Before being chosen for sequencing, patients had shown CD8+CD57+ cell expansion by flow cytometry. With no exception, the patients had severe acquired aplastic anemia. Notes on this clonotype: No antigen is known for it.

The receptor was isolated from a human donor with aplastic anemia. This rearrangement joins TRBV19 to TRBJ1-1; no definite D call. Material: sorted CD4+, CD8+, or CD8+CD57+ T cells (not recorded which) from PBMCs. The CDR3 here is CASKGDTGDTEAFF. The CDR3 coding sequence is TGTGCCAGTAAGGGTGACACCGGGGACACTGAAGCTTTCTTT.